The 5 T cell receptor beta chains in this list originate from one sample, sequenced in a study of cytomegalovirus exposure and HLA in healthy donors. PCR primers comprised 60 Vbeta and 13 Jbeta primers. Libraries were prepared by immunoSEQ multiplex PCR; TCRdb keeps only in-frame clonotypes and omits some of them. In the table there are 100,000 to 150,000 clones, over 75% of which are singletons. The specimen was PBMCs. These TCRs come from a male donor in good health and CMV-seropositive.

The J gene is TRBJ1-6, the V gene TRBV10-3; no clear D gene. The germline V gene encodes CDR1 ENHRY and CDR2 SYGVKD. V was cut by 3 bases and J by 8 bases, with 14 bases left in between. The CDR3 runs to 15 residues. The CDR3 region has the DNA TGTGCCATCAGTGAAGGCAGCCTGACTTATTCACCCCTCCACTTT. Residues: CAISEGSLTYSPLHF.

The chain combines TRBV6-5 with TRBJ1-2, with 8 positions matching TRBD1. The trim removed 6 bases at V and 4 bases at J, leaving 7 bases unmatched. CDR1 is MNHEY, CDR2 SVGAGI, per germline. The CDR3 length is 14 residues. CDR3 DNA: TGTGCCAGCAGGCAATACACAGGGGGCTATGGCTACACCTTC. Amino acids: CASRQYTGGYGYTF.

The chain carries TRBV11-2 and TRBJ2-7, with TRBD2 matching over 7 bases. The germline gives CDR1 SGHAT, CDR2 FQNNGV. There are 14 residues in the CDR3. Trimming at V came to 1 base and at J to 3 bases, leaving 3 bases not matched to a gene. The CDR3 is CASSLGAGLYEQYF. The CDR3 DNA sequence: TGTGCCAGCAGCTTAGGAGCGGGACTCTACGAGCAGTACTTC.

V usage is TRBV28 and J usage is TRBJ2-7, with 10 bases identical to TRBD2. Germline V gene data show CDR1 as MDHEN and CDR2 as SYDVKM. Losses at the gene ends were 1 base for V and 3 bases for J; bases not matched to a gene: 15. This CDR3 region has 19 residues. CDR3 sequence reads: CASSLSDIPAGGRIYEQYF. Here the CDR3 DNA reads TGTGCCAGCAGTTTATCCGATATCCCAGCGGGGGGGAGGATCTACGAGCAGTACTTC.

Comments on this clone: Mismatch with germline at one junction end may stem from a read error. This chain links TRBV7-9 with TRBJ2-7; a weak D match, TRBD1 (5 bases). The CDR3 length is 12 residues. In germline, CDR1 is SEHNR, CDR2 FQNEAQ (reference sequence). CDR3 region: CSSRGSSYEQYF. In DNA form, the CDR3 reads TGTTCCAGTAGGGGAAGTTCCTACGAGCAGTACTTC.